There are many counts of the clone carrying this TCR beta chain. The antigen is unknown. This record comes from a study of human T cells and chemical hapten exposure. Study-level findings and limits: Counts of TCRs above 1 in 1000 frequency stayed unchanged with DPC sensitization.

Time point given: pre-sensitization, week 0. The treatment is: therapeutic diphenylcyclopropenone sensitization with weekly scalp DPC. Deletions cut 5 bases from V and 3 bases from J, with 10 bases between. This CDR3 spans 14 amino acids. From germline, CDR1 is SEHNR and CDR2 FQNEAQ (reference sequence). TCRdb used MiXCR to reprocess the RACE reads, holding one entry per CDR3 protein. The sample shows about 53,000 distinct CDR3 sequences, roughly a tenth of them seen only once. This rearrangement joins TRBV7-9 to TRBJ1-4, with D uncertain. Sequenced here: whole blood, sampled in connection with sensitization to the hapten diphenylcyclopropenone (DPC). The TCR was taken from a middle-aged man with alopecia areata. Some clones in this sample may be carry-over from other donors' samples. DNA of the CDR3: TGTGCCAGCAGCCGAGTAGTACCTAATGAAAAACTGTTTTTT. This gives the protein CASSRVVPNEKLFF.